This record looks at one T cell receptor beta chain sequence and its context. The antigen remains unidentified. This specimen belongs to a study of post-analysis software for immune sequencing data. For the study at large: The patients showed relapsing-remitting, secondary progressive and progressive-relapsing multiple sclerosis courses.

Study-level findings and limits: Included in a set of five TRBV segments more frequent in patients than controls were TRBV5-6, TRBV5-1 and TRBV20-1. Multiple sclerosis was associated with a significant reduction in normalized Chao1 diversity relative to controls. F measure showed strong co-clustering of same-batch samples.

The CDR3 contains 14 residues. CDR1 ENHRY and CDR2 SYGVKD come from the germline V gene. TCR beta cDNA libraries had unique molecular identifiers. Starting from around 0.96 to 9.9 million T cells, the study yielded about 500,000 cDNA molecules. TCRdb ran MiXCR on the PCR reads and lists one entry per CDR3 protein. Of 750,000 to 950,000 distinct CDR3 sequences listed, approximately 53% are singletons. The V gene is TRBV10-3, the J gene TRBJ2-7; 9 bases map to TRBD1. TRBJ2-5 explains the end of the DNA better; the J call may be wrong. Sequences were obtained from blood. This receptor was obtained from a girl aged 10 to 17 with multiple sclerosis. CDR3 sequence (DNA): TGTGCCATCAGTGATGGGACAGGGCTGGAGACCCAGTACTTC. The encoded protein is CAISDGTGLETQYF.